The clone carrying this T cell receptor (beta chain) has a single count. These data are taken from a study of T cells in Graves' hyperthyroidism and ophthalmopathy. This CDR3 contains 16 residues. V gave up 2 bases and J gave up 6 bases, with 19 bases separating them. Germline lookup yields CDR1 ENHRY and CDR2 SYGVKD. RNA transcripts were the template for amplifying TCR beta CDR3 regions. With the HTBI primer set, the TCR CDR3 went through a first round of RT-PCR. TCRdb re-analysed the multiplex PCR reads in MiXCR, keeping a single row per CDR3 protein. The sample lists some 620,000 distinct CDR3 sequences, 15% to 20% occurring once.

The receptor comes from a woman aged 30 to 39 with Graves' hyperthyroidism. The chain combines TRBV10-3 with TRBJ1-2, with unresolved D. Sequenced input: blood. CDR3 loop: CAISETELKGTHGYTF. The CDR3 nucleotides are TGTGCCATCAGTGAGACGGAATTGAAGGGTACCCATGGCTACACCTTC.